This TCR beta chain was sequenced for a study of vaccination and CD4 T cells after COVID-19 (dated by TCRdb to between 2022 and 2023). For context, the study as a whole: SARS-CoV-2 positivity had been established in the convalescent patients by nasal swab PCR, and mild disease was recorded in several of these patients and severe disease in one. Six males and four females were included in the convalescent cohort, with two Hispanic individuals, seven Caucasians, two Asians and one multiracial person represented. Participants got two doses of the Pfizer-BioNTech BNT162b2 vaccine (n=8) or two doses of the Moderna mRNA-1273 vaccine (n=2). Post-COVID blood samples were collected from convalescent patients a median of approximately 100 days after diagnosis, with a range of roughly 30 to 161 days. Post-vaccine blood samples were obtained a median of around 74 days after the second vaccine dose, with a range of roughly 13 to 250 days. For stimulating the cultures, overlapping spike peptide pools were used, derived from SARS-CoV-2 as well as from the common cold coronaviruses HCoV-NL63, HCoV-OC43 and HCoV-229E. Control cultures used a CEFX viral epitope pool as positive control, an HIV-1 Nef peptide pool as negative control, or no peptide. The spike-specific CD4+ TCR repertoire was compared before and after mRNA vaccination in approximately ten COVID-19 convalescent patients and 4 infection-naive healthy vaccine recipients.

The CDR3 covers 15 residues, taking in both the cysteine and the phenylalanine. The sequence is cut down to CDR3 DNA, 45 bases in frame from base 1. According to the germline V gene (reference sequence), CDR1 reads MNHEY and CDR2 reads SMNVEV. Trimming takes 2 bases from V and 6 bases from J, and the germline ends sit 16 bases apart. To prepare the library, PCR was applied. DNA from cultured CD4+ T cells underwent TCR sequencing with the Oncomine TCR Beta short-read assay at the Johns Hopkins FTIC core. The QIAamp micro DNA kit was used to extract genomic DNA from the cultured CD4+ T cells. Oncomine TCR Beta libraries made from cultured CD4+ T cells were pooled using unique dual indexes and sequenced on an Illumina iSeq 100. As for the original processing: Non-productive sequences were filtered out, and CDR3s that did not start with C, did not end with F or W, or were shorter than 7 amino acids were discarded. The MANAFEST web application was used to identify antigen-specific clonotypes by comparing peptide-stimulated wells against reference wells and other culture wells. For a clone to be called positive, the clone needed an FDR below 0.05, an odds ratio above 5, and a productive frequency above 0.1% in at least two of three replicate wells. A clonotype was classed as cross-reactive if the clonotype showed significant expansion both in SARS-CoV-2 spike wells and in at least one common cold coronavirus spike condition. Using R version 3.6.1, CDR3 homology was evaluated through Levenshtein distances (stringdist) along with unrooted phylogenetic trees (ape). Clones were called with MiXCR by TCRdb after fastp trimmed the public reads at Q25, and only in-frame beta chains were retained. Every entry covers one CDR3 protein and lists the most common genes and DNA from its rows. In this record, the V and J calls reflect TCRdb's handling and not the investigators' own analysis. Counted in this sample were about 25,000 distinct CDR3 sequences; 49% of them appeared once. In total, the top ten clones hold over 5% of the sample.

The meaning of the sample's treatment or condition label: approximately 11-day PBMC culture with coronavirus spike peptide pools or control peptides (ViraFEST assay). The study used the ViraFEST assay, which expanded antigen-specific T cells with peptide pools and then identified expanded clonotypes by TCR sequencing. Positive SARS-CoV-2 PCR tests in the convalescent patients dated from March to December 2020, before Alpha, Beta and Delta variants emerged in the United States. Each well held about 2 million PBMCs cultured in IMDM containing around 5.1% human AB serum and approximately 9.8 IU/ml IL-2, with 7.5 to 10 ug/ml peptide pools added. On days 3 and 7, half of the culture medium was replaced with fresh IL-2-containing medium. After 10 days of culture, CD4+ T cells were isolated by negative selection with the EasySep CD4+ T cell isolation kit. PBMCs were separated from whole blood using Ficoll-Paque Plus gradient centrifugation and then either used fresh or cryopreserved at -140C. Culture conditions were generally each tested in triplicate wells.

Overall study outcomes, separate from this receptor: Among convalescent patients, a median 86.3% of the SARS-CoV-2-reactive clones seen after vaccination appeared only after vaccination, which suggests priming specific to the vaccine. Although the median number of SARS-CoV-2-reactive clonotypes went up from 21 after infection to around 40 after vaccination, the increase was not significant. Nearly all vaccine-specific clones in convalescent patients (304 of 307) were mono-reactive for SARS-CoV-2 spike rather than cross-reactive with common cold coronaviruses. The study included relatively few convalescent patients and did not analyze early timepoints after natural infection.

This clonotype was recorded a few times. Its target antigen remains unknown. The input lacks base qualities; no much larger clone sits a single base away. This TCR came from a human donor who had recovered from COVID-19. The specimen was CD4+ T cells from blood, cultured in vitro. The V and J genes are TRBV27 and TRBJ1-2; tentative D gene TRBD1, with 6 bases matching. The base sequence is TGTGCCAGCAGTTTACACGGGGGCGCAGGGAATGGCTACACCTTC. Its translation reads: CASSLHGGAGNGYTF.